A selection of T cell receptor beta chains follows, all from one sample in a study of blood T cell repertoires in COVID-19. Sequenced by immunoSEQ multiplex PCR; TCRdb stores in-frame clones only, minus some. The sample shows around 54,000 clones, roughly 87% of them seen only once. Sequenced: peripheral blood. The receptors were sampled from a human donor in a cohort sampled during active COVID-19. The CDR3 runs from the conserved cysteine through the conserved F or W. Each record gives: D gene, J gene, V gene, clone size, CDR3 protein, CDR3 DNA. The D gene is left open where the match is weak. Clone sizes are given selectively: once, few, many, or a class where the clone is expanded.

>NA|TRBJ2-6|TRBV5-1|once
CASSLVVAGANVLTF
TGCGCCAGCAGCTTGGTTGTCGCTGGGGCCAACGTCCTGACTTTC
>NA|TRBJ1-2|TRBV4-1|NA
CASSQDFRGIYGYTF
TGCGCCAGCAGCCAAGATTTTAGGGGAATCTATGGCTACACCTTC
>TRBD2|TRBJ2-4|TRBV18|NA
CASSLGTSGARQNIQYF
TGTGCCAGCTCACTAGGGACTAGCGGGGCCAGGCAAAACATTCAGTACTTC
>TRBD2|TRBJ2-1|TRBV2|NA
CASKILAGGLYNEQFF
TGTGCCAGCAAAATACTAGCGGGAGGGCTTTACAATGAGCAGTTCTTC
>TRBD1|TRBJ1-4|TRBV25-1|NA
CASGGQGRGEKLFF
TGTGCCAGCGGAGGACAGGGGCGGGGTGAAAAACTGTTTTTT
>NA|TRBJ2-1|TRBV5-1|NA
CASSLIEANEQFF
TGCGCCAGCAGCTTGATCGAGGCAAATGAGCAGTTCTTC
>TRBD1|TRBJ1-5|TRBV2|once
CASSRDSTYQPQHF
TGTGCCAGCAGTAGGGACAGCACTTATCAGCCCCAGCATTTT
>TRBD1|TRBJ1-1|TRBV11-2|NA
CASSLARTGKNTEAFF
TGTGCCAGCAGCTTAGCTAGGACAGGGAAGAACACTGAAGCTTTCTTT
>NA|TRBJ2-7|TRBV7-2|once
CASSLERIGGYEQYF
TGTGCCAGCAGCTTGGAGCGAATAGGGGGCTACGAGCAGTACTTC
>TRBD1|TRBJ2-3|TRBV28|NA
CASRTGQGSTDTQYF
TGTGCCAGCAGGACAGGACAGGGTAGCACAGATACGCAGTATTTT
>NA|TRBJ2-1|TRBV29-1|NA
CSVVGLQYNEQFF
TGCAGCGTTGTAGGCCTACAGTACAATGAGCAGTTCTTC
>NA|TRBJ2-3|TRBV19|NA
CASVGTDTQYF
TGTGCCTCAGTCGGGACAGATACGCAGTATTTT
>TRBD1|TRBJ1-2|TRBV20-1|NA
CSASFIGTDYGYTF
TGCAGTGCGAGTTTCATCGGGACAGATTATGGCTACACCTTC
>TRBD1|TRBJ2-1|TRBV19|NA
CASSSRDRANEQFF
TGTGCCAGTAGTTCACGGGACAGAGCCAATGAGCAGTTCTTC
>NA|TRBJ2-7|TRBV28|once
CASGSPYEQYF
TGTGCCAGCGGGAGCCCCTACGAGCAGTACTTC
>TRBD2|TRBJ2-3|TRBV2|NA
CASSPSGIGRDTQYF
TGTGCCAGCAGTCCGAGCGGGATTGGCAGAGATACGCAGTATTTT
>NA|TRBJ2-3|TRBV3-1/TRBV3-2|NA
CASSPLRVGTDTQYF
TGTGCCAGCAGCCCCTTGAGGGTTGGGACAGATACGCAGTATTTT
>TRBD1|TRBJ1-5|TRBV19|NA
CASSKRQGRYGPQHF
TGTGCCAGTAGTAAAAGACAGGGCCGGTATGGGCCCCAGCATTTT
>TRBD2|TRBJ2-5|TRBV19|NA
CASSILAGVETQYF
TGTGCCAGTAGTATACTAGCGGGAGTAGAGACCCAGTACTTC
>NA|TRBJ2-2|TRBV14|NA
CASSQRQGVKDTGELFF
TGTGCCAGCAGCCAACGTCAGGGCGTAAAGGACACCGGGGAGCTGTTTTTT
>NA|TRBJ1-6|TRBV19|NA
CASSIGDIVGGSSPLHF
TGTGCCAGTAGTATTGGCGATATCGTCGGAGGGTCTTCACCCCTCCACTTT
>NA|TRBJ1-6|TRBV28|NA
CATAGLMNSPLHF
TGTGCCACCGCGGGACTGATGAATTCACCCCTCCACTTT
>NA|TRBJ2-2|TRBV7-6|NA
CASSFLGVANTGELFF
TGTGCCAGCAGCTTCCTCGGGGTGGCGAACACCGGGGAGCTGTTTTTT
>NA|TRBJ1-5|TRBV10-2|NA
CASSDLSRGRSNQPQHF
TGCGCCAGCAGTGACCTGAGTCGGGGGAGAAGCAATCAGCCCCAGCATTTT
>NA|TRBJ1-1|TRBV2|NA
CASSEDYGVTEAFF
TGTGCCAGCAGTGAAGATTATGGAGTCACTGAAGCTTTCTTT
>TRBD1|TRBJ2-5|TRBV18|NA
CASSPRGTSETQYF
TGTGCCAGCTCACCCAGGGGGACGAGCGAGACCCAGTACTTC
>TRBD1|TRBJ2-7|TRBV18|NA
CASSPRDSPYEQYF
TGTGCCAGCTCACCACGGGACAGCCCTTACGAGCAGTACTTC
>NA|TRBJ2-6|TRBV15|NA
CATSRDLGSSSGANVLTF
TGTGCCACCAGCAGAGACCTAGGTTCTTCCTCTGGGGCCAACGTCCTGACTTTC
>TRBD1|TRBJ1-4|TRBV6-2/TRBV6-3|NA
CASSHQGDEKLFF
TGTGCCAGCAGTCACCAGGGGGATGAAAAACTGTTTTTT
>NA|TRBJ2-1|TRBV6-5|NA
CASSTNRAPSEQFF
TGTGCCAGCAGTACCAACAGGGCGCCCAGCGAGCAGTTCTTC
>NA|TRBJ2-3|TRBV7-8|NA
CASSLGRQGNADTQYF
TGTGCCAGCAGCTTGGGGAGACAAGGGAATGCAGATACGCAGTATTTT
>NA|TRBJ1-1|TRBV27|NA
CASTSTGNTEAFF
TGTGCCAGCACCTCGACGGGGAACACTGAAGCTTTCTTT
>NA|TRBJ2-2|TRBV18|NA
CASSPGSGNTGELFF
TGTGCCAGCTCACCCGGGAGTGGGAACACCGGGGAGCTGTTTTTT